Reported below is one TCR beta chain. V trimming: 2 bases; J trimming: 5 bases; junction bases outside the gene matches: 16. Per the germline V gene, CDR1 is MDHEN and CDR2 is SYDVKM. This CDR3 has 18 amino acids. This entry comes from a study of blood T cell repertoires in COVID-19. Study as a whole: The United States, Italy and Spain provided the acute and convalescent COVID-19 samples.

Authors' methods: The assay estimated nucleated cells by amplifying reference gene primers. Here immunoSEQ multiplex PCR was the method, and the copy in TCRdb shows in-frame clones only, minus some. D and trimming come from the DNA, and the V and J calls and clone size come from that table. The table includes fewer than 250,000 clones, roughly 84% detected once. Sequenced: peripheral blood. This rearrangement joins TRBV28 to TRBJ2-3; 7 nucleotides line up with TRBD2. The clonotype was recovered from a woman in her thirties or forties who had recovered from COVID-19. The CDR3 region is CASSLRAGRRRGGDTQYF. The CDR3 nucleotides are TGTGCCAGCAGTTTACGAGCGGGGCGGAGGAGAGGTGGAGATACGCAGTATTTT.